Each of the 30 T cell receptor beta chains below was sequenced from the same sample in a study of T cells in tumors and immune-related adverse events. Some clones are missing from TCRdb's copy, which holds only in-frame ones; the method was immunoSEQ multiplex PCR. Among tens of thousands of clones, about 90% were seen once, and the ten largest hold approximately 1.5%. Sequencing used lymph node tissue, obtained from a patient treated with anti-PD-1 therapy. The receptors were sampled from a female donor with metastatic renal cell carcinoma.

The gene calls are TRBV28 and TRBJ2-7, with 7 bases that match TRBD1. Germline loops: CDR1 MDHEN, CDR2 SYDVKM. J was trimmed by 2 bases and V by 9 bases; bases with no gene match: 7. This CDR3 region has 13 residues. The CDR3 spells CASTTGLTYEQYF. CDR3 DNA: TGTGCCAGTACGACAGGGCTTACCTACGAGCAGTACTTC.

A single count supports this clone. This chain joins TRBV23-1 and TRBJ2-2; 7 bases align to TRBD2. TRBV23-1 carries the ORF label, with uncertain function. This CDR3 has 14 amino acids. J gave up 0 bases and V 7 bases, and 2 bases lay outside the gene matches. The CDR3 DNA reads as TGCGCCAGCACCGCGGGGGCGAACACCGGGGAGCTGTTTTTT. This encodes CASTAGANTGELFF.

The rearrangement uses TRBV10-1 and TRBJ1-3; D is uncertain. V lost 0 bases and J lost 1, with 13 bases in between. Germline V CDR1 and CDR2: WNHNN, SYGVQD (reference sequence). The CDR3 loop spans 17 amino acids. CDR3 in amino acids: CASSESNFWDSGNTIYF. CDR3 bases: TGCGCCAGCAGTGAGTCGAACTTTTGGGATTCTGGAAACACCATATATTTT.

V and J are TRBV5-8 and TRBJ2-1; D may be TRBD2 (7 bases). This CDR3 comprises 14 residues. V gave up 4 bases and J gave up 6 bases, with 14 bases separating them. Germline CDR1 reads SGHTS; CDR2 reads YDEGEE. CDR3 in DNA: TGTGCCAGCAGCGTAGGGGGAGGGATCAATGAGCAGTTCTTC. As protein: CASSVGGGINEQFF.

The rearrangement links TRBV15 to TRBJ1-1; 7 bases are a match to TRBD1. Germline CDR1 reads LNHNV; CDR2 reads YYDKDF (reference sequence). This CDR3 region has 15 residues. The junction had 2 bases not matched to a gene; V was cut back by 1 base and J by 0 bases. The chain's CDR3 is CATSRAGQMNTEAFF. In DNA, the CDR3 is TGTGCCACCAGCAGAGCGGGACAGATGAACACTGAAGCTTTCTTT.

This chain connects TRBV4-3 to TRBJ2-7, with 8 bases that match TRBD1. V was clipped by 3 bases and J by 6 bases; unmatched bases: 16. From germline, CDR1 is LGHNA and CDR2 YSLEER. The length of the CDR3 is 17 residues. The CDR3 here is CASSQIRVGRGLGEQYF. The CDR3 DNA reads as TGCGCCAGCAGCCAGATAAGAGTAGGCAGGGGGCTTGGCGAGCAGTACTTC.

The J gene is TRBJ2-7, the V gene TRBV4-1, with D uncertain. The V end lost 0 bases, the J end lost 2 bases, and 20 bases lay between the germline ends. Per germline, CDR1 MGHRA and CDR2 YSYEKL. The CDR3 sequence is 18 residues long. CDR3 in amino acids: CASSQDEKGGPSAYEQYF. CDR3 DNA sequence: TGCGCCAGCAGCCAAGACGAGAAGGGCGGACCAAGTGCCTACGAGCAGTACTTC.

For the CDR3, the DNA is TGTGCCAGCAGTTACGGGGGGTCCTACGAGCAGTACTTC. Its protein product is CASSYGGSYEQYF. The chain couples TRBV6-5 to TRBJ2-7; D possibly corresponds to TRBD2 (6 bases). V gave up 2 bases and J gave up 1 base, with 6 bases separating them. From germline, CDR1 is MNHEY and CDR2 SVGAGI. The CDR3 runs to 13 residues.

The rearrangement uses TRBV9 and TRBJ1-5; D remains unclear. Trimming cost V 4 bases and J 1 base, with 21 bases left between them. Germline CDR1 SGDLS, CDR2 YYNGEE. The CDR3 has 18 residues. CDR3 region: CASSKTETPYGSNQPQHF. The DNA for the CDR3 is TGTGCCAGCAGCAAAACGGAGACGCCGTACGGGAGCAATCAGCCCCAGCATTTT.

The genes are TRBV2 and TRBJ2-6; 12 nucleotides match TRBD2. This CDR3 has 20 amino acids. After removal of 2 bases from V and 0 bases from J, the junction contained 8 bases not matched to a gene. Germline V gene data show CDR1 as SNHLY and CDR2 as FYNNEI. CDR3 protein: CASSEFGLAGGFSGANVLTF. In DNA form, the CDR3 reads TGTGCCAGCAGTGAATTTGGCCTAGCGGGAGGGTTCTCTGGGGCCAACGTCCTGACTTTC.

This clone was detected only a few times. Other DNA sequences in this sample translate to the same CDR3. The chain uses TRBV19 and TRBJ1-4; D remains ambiguous. The CDR3 consists of 14 residues. Per germline, CDR1 LNHDA and CDR2 SQIVND (reference sequence). V was shortened by 3 bases and J by 8 bases, with 13 bases between the two germline ends. CDR3 residues: CASSISWIGEKLFF. DNA of the CDR3: TGTGCCAGTAGTATCTCTTGGATAGGGGAAAAACTGTTTTTT.

The chain uses TRBV7-9 and TRBJ1-3; D call uncertain. In germline, CDR1 is SEHNR, CDR2 FQNEAQ (reference sequence). CDR3 length equals 15 residues. V was trimmed by 7 bases and J by 0 bases, leaving 13 bases between them. DNA for the CDR3: TGTGCCAGCACCTCCATTGAGCTCTCTGGAAACACCATATATTTT. It specifies CASTSIELSGNTIYF.

The V and J genes are TRBV14 and TRBJ2-1; D remains unclear. Per the germline V gene, CDR1 is SGHDN and CDR2 is FVKESK. The germline V and J ends were trimmed by 3 bases and 4 bases, with 16 bases remaining between them. This CDR3 has 16 amino acids. Written as DNA, the CDR3 is TGTGCCAGCAGCCATTCTTCTCCCTATCAGTACAATGAGCAGTTCTTC. This encodes CASSHSSPYQYNEQFF.

This chain connects TRBV5-6 to TRBJ2-2, with D possibly being TRBD1 or TRBD2 (5 bases each). The length of the CDR3 is 15 residues. Deletions cut 0 bases from V and 7 bases from J, with 13 bases between. Germline V gene lookup returns CDR1 SGHDT and CDR2 YYEEEE. The DNA for the CDR3 is TGTGCCAGCAGCTTGGGACCCGGGACCGGCGGGGAGCTGTTTTTT. Its protein product is CASSLGPGTGGELFF.

CDR3 bases: TGCGCCAGCAGTCAGACTAGCGGGAGATCCGAGCAGTACTTC. It translates to CASSQTSGRSEQYF. This chain connects TRBV10-2 to TRBJ2-7, with 12 bases fitting TRBD2. With V trimmed by 5 bases and J by 6 bases, 5 bases remained unmatched. CDR1 and CDR2 from the germline V gene are WSHSY and SAAADI. This CDR3 is built from 14 residues.

The chain employs TRBV11-3 and TRBJ2-3; D is uncertain. CDR3 size: 13 residues. CDR1 and CDR2 (germline): SGHNT, YENEEA. The V end was cut by 4 bases, the J end by 0 bases, with 5 bases between. The CDR3 protein is CASSSQSTDTQYF. As DNA, the CDR3 is TGTGCCAGCAGCTCTCAGAGCACAGATACGCAGTATTTT.

The genes are TRBV7-9 and TRBJ1-1; 8 bases map to TRBD1. The CDR3 loop spans 14 amino acids. Germline-derived CDR1 and CDR2 are SEHNR and FQNEAQ (reference sequence). V trimming: 5 bases; J trimming: 4 bases; junction bases outside the gene matches: 6. The CDR3 DNA is TGTGCCAGCAGCCTCAGGGGGCAGGGCACTGAAGCTTTCTTT. Translated: CASSLRGQGTEAFF.

This chain links TRBV28 with TRBJ1-2; unclear D gene. Trimming took off 5 bases at V and 7 bases at J, with 11 bases between the two ends. Germline CDR1 MDHEN, CDR2 SYDVKM. The CDR3 spans 12 residues. The CDR3 reads CASSPPRGGYTF. The DNA for the CDR3 is TGTGCCAGCAGTCCCCCCCGTGGTGGCTACACCTTC.

The V call is TRBV4-2, the J call TRBJ1-1; D not resolved. Germline V gives CDR1 LGHNA, CDR2 YNFKEQ. Trimming took off 1 base at V and 1 base at J, with 7 bases between the two ends. The CDR3 runs 14 residues. CDR3 in DNA: TGTGCCAGCAGCCAAGTAGCAGGGAACACTGAAGCTTTCTTT. Its protein is CASSQVAGNTEAFF.

The DNA for the CDR3 is TGTGCCAGCAGCCCCGACAGGGTTAGGACTGAAGCTTTCTTT. Protein: CASSPDRVRTEAFF. The J gene is TRBJ1-1, the V gene TRBV27; TRBD1 matches at 7 bases. The CDR3 runs to 14 residues. V lost 6 bases to trimming and J lost 5 bases; unmatched junction nucleotides: 9. Germline CDR1 MNHEY, CDR2 SMNVEV (reference sequence).

The gene calls are TRBV6-4 and TRBJ1-5; D gene unclear. The CDR3 consists of 15 residues. V was cut by 6 bases and J by 3 bases, with 15 bases left in between. Germline assignment: CDR1 MRHNA and CDR2 SNTAGT. The CDR3 region has the DNA TGTGCCAGCAGACGAGGCCTGTTGCTCAATCAGCCCCAGCATTTT. Amino acid sequence: CASRRGLLLNQPQHF.

The gene calls are TRBV28 and TRBJ2-7; D gene unclear. CDR3 length: 14 amino acids. From germline, CDR1 is MDHEN and CDR2 SYDVKM. V lost 3 bases and J 2 bases, leaving 11 bases between the germline ends. The CDR3 loop is CASSFHGPTYEQYF. The CDR3 DNA is TGTGCCAGCAGTTTCCACGGACCGACCTACGAGCAGTACTTC.

This CDR3 reads CASSFSLDNNEQFF. The CDR3 DNA follows: TGTGCCAGCAGCTTCTCCCTAGATAACAATGAGCAGTTCTTC. The chain has TRBV7-6 and TRBJ2-1; D unclear. The CDR3 runs 14 residues. V gave up 3 bases and J gave up 5 bases, with 11 bases separating them. Germline CDR1 and CDR2: SGHVS and FNYEAQ.

CDR3 sequence: CASQSGDTQYF. The CDR3 coding sequence is TGTGCCAGCCAGTCCGGAGATACGCAGTATTTT. V gene TRBV6-6 combines with J gene TRBJ2-3; D call uncertain. Trimming removed 8 bases at V and 5 bases at J, with 8 bases between. Germline-derived CDR1 and CDR2 are MNHNY and SVGAGI (reference sequence). The CDR3 length is 11 residues.

The chain uses TRBV5-1 and TRBJ2-7; D is unclear. This CDR3 contains 13 residues. The ends were cut back, 4 bases at V and 4 bases at J, with 12 bases in the middle. Germline lookup yields CDR1 SGHRS and CDR2 YFSETQ. The CDR3 sequence: CASSIMFGYEQYF. CDR3 bases: TGCGCCAGCAGCATAATGTTCGGGTACGAGCAGTACTTC.

This chain links TRBV4-2 with TRBJ1-2; D remains ambiguous. V was cut by 0 bases and J by 6 bases, with 8 bases left in between. This CDR3 has 13 residues. The germline CDR1 and CDR2 sequences are LGHNA and YNFKEQ. CDR3 loop: CASSQEDPNGYTF. As DNA, the CDR3 is TGTGCCAGCAGCCAAGAAGACCCTAATGGCTACACCTTC.

In this sample, this clone turned up once. The V gene is TRBV5-6, the J gene TRBJ2-7; no firm D call. Germline-derived CDR1 and CDR2 are SGHDT and YYEEEE. CDR3 length equals 15 residues. V lost 0 bases, J lost 2 bases, and 12 bases lay in between. CDR3 loop: CASSLAPGPTYEQYF. CDR3 bases: TGTGCCAGCAGCTTGGCCCCTGGGCCCACCTACGAGCAGTACTTC.

The chain has TRBV7-2 and TRBJ1-4, with 9 bases lining up with TRBD1. This CDR3 has 17 residues. CDR1 is SGHTA, CDR2 FQGNSA, per germline. The J segment lost 7 bases and the V segment lost 4 bases, leaving 13 bases of the junction unmatched. CDR3 region: CASSSTSNRGLSEKLFF. The CDR3 DNA is TGTGCCAGCAGCTCTACCTCGAACAGGGGGCTTAGTGAAAAACTGTTTTTT. Drawing the rest from reference TRBV7-2 and TRBJ1-4, the complete variable domain is GAGVSQSPSNKVTEKGKDVELRCDPISGHTALYWYRQSLGQGLEFLIYFQGNSAPDKSGLPSDRFSAERTGGSVSTLTIQRTQQEDSAVYLCASSSTSNRGLSEKLFFGSGTQLSVL.

The J gene is TRBJ1-2, the V gene TRBV6-5, with 8 bases fitting TRBD1. Trimming at V came to 7 bases and at J to 8 bases, leaving 15 bases not matched to a gene. Per germline, CDR1 MNHEY and CDR2 SVGAGI. CDR3 length equals 15 residues. The CDR3 DNA reads as TGTGCCAGCAAATTTCTACAGGGGGGCGTCGAGGGCTACACCTTC. This gives the protein CASKFLQGGVEGYTF.

The chain recombines TRBV2 with TRBJ2-1; TRBD2 matches at 14 bases. Losses at the gene ends were 1 base for V and 10 bases for J; bases not matched to a gene: 3. This CDR3 has 15 amino acids. Looked up from germline, CDR1 is SNHLY and CDR2 is FYNNEI. CDR3 sequence (DNA): TGTGCCAGCAGTGAAGGGGGACTAGCGGGGGAGGAGCAGTTCTTC. Translating it yields CASSEGGLAGEEQFF.